This T cell receptor beta chain was observed in a study of blood T cell repertoires in COVID-19. Study details: The origin of the acute and convalescent COVID-19 samples was the United States, Italy and Spain. In each case, the material was cDNA or gDNA derived from T cells, B-cell-depleted T cells, or PBMCs.

In the study's own analysis: Reference gene primer amplification gave estimated nucleated cell counts. Profiled with immunoSEQ multiplex PCR; TCRdb holds only in-frame clones, not every one. V and J calls and clone size are those listed in that table; D and trimming were worked out from the DNA. Of approximately 230,000 clones listed, roughly 85% were seen once; the top ten hold 3% to 3.5%. CDR3 size: 15 residues. Trimming shortened V by 3 bases and J by 3 bases, and 12 bases separated the two germline ends. Germline V gene data show CDR1 as KGHSH and CDR2 as LQKENI. This clonotype was sampled from a man aged 18-30 years with active or convalescent COVID-19. The chain is built from TRBV18 and TRBJ1-5; D ambiguous. What was sequenced was peripheral blood. CDR3 nucleotides: TGTGCCAGCTCACCCGCGAAGAACCTCAATCAGCCCCAGCATTTT. Its protein is CASSPAKNLNQPQHF.